This TCR beta chain was found in a study of T cell responses to AZD1222 COVID-19 vaccine. Study results and caveats: Regions 160-218 and 743-854 held dominance among vaccine-associated CD4 TCRs, which spanned spike.

A remark on this clone: Its specificity is unknown. An end of the junction does not agree with germline; a read error may underlie this.

Here immunoSEQ multiplex PCR was the method, and the copy in TCRdb shows in-frame clones only, minus some. Among about 180,000 clones listed, roughly nine tenths were seen once. The CDR3 has 15 amino acids. Germline loops: CDR1 MNHEY, CDR2 SVGEGT. The sequencing here drew on peripheral blood, taken on day 0 of AZD1222 vaccination. The gene calls are TRBV6-2 or TRBV6-3 and TRBJ2-3; 7 bases are shared with TRBD1. This TCR came from an adult in good health. The CDR3 nucleotides read TGTGCCAGCAGCTACTACAGGGGCTTCACAGATACGCAGTATTTT. This sequence encodes CASSYYRGFTDTQYF.